This T cell receptor beta chain is from a study of blood T cells in healthy people across ages. The table lists this clonotype with a few counts. What it recognizes is unknown. Study observations and caveats: Correlation between TCR beta diversity and naive T cell percentage was strong. In long-lived donors, naive CD4+ cell counts and diversity exceeded those of aged donors.

Germline lookup yields CDR1 MNHNY and CDR2 SVGAGI (reference sequence). The CDR3 has 13 residues. The V and J ends lost 8 bases and 1 base respectively, with 11 bases between them. Then a second PCR, running about 6 to 12 cycles, was carried out with a sample-barcoded 5' primer and a J-beta primer mix. In TCRdb, the 5' RACE reads were re-called with MiXCR into one record per CDR3 protein. This sample carries 550,000 to 600,000 distinct CDR3 sequences, around 48% of them seen once, and the ten largest clones take under 30%. Drawing of peripheral blood yielded 7.5 to 10 milliliters from each donor. This chain uses TRBV6-6 with TRBJ1-1; D is ambiguous. This clonotype was sampled from a man at least 80 years old in good health. Sequencing was carried out using blood. The CDR3 sequence: CASLREWNTEAFF. The CDR3 nucleotides read TGTGCCAGCCTAAGGGAATGGAACACTGAAGCTTTCTTT.